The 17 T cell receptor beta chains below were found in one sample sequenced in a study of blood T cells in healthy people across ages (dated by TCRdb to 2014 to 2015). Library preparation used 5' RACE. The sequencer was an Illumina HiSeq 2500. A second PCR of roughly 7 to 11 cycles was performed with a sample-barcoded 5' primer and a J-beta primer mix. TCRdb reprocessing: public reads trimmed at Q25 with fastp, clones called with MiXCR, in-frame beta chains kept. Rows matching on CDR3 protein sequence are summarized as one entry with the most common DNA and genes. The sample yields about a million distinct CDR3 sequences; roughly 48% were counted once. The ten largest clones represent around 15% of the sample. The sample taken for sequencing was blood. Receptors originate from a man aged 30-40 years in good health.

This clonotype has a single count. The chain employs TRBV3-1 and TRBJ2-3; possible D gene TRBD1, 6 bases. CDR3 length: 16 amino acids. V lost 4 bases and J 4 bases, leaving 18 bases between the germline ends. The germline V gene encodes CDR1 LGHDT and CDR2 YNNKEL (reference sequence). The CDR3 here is CASSPQGRDKADTQYF. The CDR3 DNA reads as TGTGCCAGCAGCCCCCAAGGACGGGACAAGGCAGATACGCAGTATTTT.

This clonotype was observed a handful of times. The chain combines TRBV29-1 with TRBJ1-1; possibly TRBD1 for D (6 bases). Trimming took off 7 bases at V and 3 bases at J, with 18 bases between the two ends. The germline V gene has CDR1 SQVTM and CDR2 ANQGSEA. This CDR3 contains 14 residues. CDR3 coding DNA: TGCAGCGGGAAGGACAGTGCCCTGTACACTGAAGCTTTCTTT. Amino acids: CSGKDSALYTEAFF.

The CDR3 nucleotides are TGTGCCAGCAGCCCTCAGGGTATTAATGAGCAGTTCTTC. It translates to CASSPQGINEQFF. The chain couples TRBV7-9 to TRBJ2-1; possible D gene TRBD1, 5 bases. Trimming took 5 bases from V and 7 from J, leaving 12 bases between them. The CDR3 length is 13 residues. The germline CDR1 and CDR2 sequences are SEHNR and FQNEAQ (reference sequence).

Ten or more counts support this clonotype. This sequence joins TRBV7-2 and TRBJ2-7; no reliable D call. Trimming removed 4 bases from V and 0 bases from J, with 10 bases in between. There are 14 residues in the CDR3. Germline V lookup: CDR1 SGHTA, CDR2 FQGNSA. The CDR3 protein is CASSSLGRSYEQYF. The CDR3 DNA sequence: TGTGCCAGCAGCTCTTTAGGCCGCTCCTACGAGCAGTACTTC.

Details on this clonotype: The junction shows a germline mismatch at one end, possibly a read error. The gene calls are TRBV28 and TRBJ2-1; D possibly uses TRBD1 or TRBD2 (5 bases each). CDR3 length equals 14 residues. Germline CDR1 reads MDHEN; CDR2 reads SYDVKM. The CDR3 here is CAGSAGTARNEQFF. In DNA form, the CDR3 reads TGTGCCGGCAGCGCCGGGACGGCTAGGAATGAGCAGTTCTTC.

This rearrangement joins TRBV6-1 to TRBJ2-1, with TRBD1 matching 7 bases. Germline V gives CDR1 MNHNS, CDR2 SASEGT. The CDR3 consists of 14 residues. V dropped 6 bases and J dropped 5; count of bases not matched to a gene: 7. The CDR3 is CASRGPTGNNEQFF. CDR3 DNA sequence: TGTGCCAGCAGGGGCCCGACAGGGAACAATGAGCAGTTCTTC.

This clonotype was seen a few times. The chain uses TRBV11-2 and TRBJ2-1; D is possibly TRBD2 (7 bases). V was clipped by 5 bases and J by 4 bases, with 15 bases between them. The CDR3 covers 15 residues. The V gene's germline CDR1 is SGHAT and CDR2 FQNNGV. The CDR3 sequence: CASSQRGGGYNEQFF. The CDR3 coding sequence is TGTGCCAGCAGCCAAAGAGGGGGAGGGTACAATGAGCAGTTCTTC.

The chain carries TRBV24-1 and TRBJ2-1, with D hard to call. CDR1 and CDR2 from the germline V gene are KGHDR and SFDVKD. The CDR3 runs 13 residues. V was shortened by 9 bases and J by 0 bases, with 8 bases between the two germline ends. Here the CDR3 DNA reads TGTGCCACCGGGGAAAGCTCCTACAATGAGCAGTTCTTC. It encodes CATGESSYNEQFF.

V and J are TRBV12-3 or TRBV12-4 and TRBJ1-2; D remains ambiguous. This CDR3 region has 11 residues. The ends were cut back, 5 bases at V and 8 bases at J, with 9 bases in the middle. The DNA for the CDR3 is TGTGCCAGCAGTATCGGAACAGGCTACACCTTC. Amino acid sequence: CASSIGTGYTF.

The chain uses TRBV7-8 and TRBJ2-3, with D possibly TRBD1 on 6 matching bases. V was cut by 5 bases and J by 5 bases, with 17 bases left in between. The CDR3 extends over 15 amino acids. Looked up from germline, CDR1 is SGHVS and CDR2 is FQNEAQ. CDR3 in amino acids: CASSLFTGTLDTQYF. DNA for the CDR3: TGTGCCAGCAGCCTATTCACAGGGACCTTAGATACGCAGTATTTT.

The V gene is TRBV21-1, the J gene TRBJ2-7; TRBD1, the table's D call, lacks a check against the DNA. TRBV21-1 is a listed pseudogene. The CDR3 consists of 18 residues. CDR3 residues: CASSKALGQGHTSYEQYF. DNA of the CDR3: TGTGCCAGCAGCAAAGCGCTGGGACAGGGTCACACCTCCTACGAGCAGTACTTC.

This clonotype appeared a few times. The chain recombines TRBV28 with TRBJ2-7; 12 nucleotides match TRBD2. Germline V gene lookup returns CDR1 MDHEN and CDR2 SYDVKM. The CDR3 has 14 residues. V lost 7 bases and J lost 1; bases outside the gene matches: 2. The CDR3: CASITSGGSYEQYF. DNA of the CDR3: TGTGCCAGCATCACTAGCGGGGGGTCCTACGAGCAGTACTTC. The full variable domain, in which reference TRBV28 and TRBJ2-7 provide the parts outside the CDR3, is DVKVTQSSRYLVKRTGEKVFLECVQDMDHENMFWYRQDPGLGLRLIYFSYDVKMKEKGDIPEGYSVSREKKERFSLILESASTNQTSMYLCASITSGGSYEQYFGPGTRLTVT.

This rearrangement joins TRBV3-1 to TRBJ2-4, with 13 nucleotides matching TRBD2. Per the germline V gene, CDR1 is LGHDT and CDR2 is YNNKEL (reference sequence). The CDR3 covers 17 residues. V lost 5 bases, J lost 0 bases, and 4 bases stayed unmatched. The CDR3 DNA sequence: TGTGCCAGCAGCGGACTAGCGGGGGCTCTAGCCAAAAACATTCAGTACTTC. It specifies CASSGLAGALAKNIQYF.

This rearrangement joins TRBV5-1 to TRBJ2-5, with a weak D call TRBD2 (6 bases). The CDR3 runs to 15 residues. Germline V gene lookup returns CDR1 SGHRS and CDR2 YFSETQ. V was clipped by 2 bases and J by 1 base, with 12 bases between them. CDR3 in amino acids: CASSFGLSGQETQYF. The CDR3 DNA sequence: TGCGCCAGCAGCTTCGGACTTAGCGGCCAAGAGACCCAGTACTTC. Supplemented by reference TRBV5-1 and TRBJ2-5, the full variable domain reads KAGVTQTPRYLIKTRGQQVTLSCSPISGHRSVSWYQQTPGQGLQFLFEYFSETQRNKGNFPGRFSGRQFSNSRSEMNVSTLELGDSALYLCASSFGLSGQETQYFGPGTRLLVL.

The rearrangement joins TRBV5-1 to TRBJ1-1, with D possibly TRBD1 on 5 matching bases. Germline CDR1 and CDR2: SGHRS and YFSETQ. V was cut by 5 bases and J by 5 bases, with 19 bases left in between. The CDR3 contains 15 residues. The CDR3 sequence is CASRRDRTRRTEAFF. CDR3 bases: TGCGCCAGCAGACGGGACCGGACCAGGAGAACTGAAGCTTTCTTT.

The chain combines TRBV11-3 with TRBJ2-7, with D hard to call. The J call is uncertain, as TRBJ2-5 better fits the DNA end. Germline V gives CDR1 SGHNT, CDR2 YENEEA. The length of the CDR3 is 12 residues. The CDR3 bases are TGTGCCAGCAGCCCCCCCTCAAAGACCCAGTACTTC. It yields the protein CASSPPSKTQYF.

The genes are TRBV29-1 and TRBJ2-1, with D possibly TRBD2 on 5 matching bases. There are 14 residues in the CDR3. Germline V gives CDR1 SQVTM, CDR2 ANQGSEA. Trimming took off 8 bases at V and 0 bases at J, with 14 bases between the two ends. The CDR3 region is CSSLVSASYNEQFF. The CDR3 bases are TGCAGCTCCCTTGTTAGCGCCTCCTACAATGAGCAGTTCTTC.